This is a list of T cell receptor beta chains from one sample in a study of blood T cells in healthy people across ages. In TCRdb, the 5' RACE reads were re-called with MiXCR into one record per CDR3 protein. The sample lists around 1,600,000 distinct CDR3 sequences; about 45% were seen once. The sequenced material came from blood. The receptors shown here come from a woman between 18 and 30 years old in good health. Each CDR3 is given with its conserved first and last residue. Fields, in order: V gene, clone size, J gene, CDR3 length, D gene, CDR3 DNA, CDR3 protein. D genes are given only for firm matches. Clone size is shown for a subset of rows, as once, few, many or a class of expanded clone.

TRBV27	.	TRBJ2-7	16	TRBD2	TGTGCCAGCAGCCCAGTTAGCGGGAGGGCCTGGAATGAGCAGTACTTC	CASSPVSGRAWNEQYF
TRBV6-6	.	TRBJ1-4	15	TRBD1	TGTGTCAGCAGGGTGAGCCGGGACAGGGTCGAAAAACTGTTTTTT	CVSRVSRDRVEKLFF
TRBV28	.	TRBJ2-1	16	.	TGTGCCAGCAGTTTACGGGGAATTACATCTAACAATGAGCAGTTCTTC	CASSLRGITSNNEQFF
TRBV29-1	many	TRBJ1-2	13	TRBD1	TGCAGCGTGATACAGGGGTCCGAGCGAGGCTACACCTTC	CSVIQGSERGYTF
TRBV9	few	TRBJ2-1	17	TRBD1	TGTGCCAGCAGTCACCCCTCTGGGGGACAGGGTTTCAATGAGCAGTTCTTC	CASSHPSGGQGFNEQFF
TRBV7-9	.	TRBJ1-6	14	.	TGTGCCAGCAGCTTAATGACAGATAATTCACCCCTCCACTTT	CASSLMTDNSPLHF
TRBV7-9	.	TRBJ1-2	12	.	TGTGCCAGCAGCAAAACGGGTAGCGGCTACACCTTC	CASSKTGSGYTF
TRBV20-1	few	TRBJ2-3	13	.	TGCAGTGCTGCCGAGACTAATCGGTATACGCAGTATTTT	CSAAETNRYTQYF
TRBV24-1	.	TRBJ2-1	13	.	TGTGCCACCAGTGATTCCCTAATGGATGAGCAGTTCTTC	CATSDSLMDEQFF
TRBV9	.	TRBJ1-1	15	TRBD1	TGTGCCAGCAGCTTCCGGACAGGCCCAGACGCTGAGGCTTTCTTT	CASSFRTGPDAEAFF
TRBV12-3/TRBV12-4	once	TRBJ2-7	13	TRBD1	TGTGCCAGGGCCTCCGGGACAGTCGTCGAGCAGTACTTC	CARASGTVVEQYF
TRBV5-6	.	TRBJ1-1	16	TRBD1	TGTGCCAGCAGCTGGGGGACAGGGCGTATGGGGACTGAAGCTTTCTTT	CASSWGTGRMGTEAFF
TRBV20-1	few	TRBJ1-2	13	.	TGCAGTGCTAGAGACAGGGAGGGATATGGCTACACCTTC	CSARDREGYGYTF
TRBV9	.	TRBJ2-7	14	.	TGTGCCAGCAGCGTAGCGGGACATAACCACGAGCAGTACTTC	CASSVAGHNHEQYF
TRBV20-1	.	TRBJ2-1	15	TRBD2	TGCAGTGCTAGAGGGCTAGCGGGTCTAGGCGGTGAGCAGTTCTTC	CSARGLAGLGGEQFF
TRBV11-2	.	TRBJ2-7	14	TRBD2	TGTGCCAGCAGCCCCGCACTAGCGGGAGAAGAGCAGTACTTC	CASSPALAGEEQYF
TRBV6-2/TRBV6-3	.	TRBJ2-1	13	.	TGTGCCAGCAGTTACGTTTTTGTCAATGAGCAGTTCTTC	CASSYVFVNEQFF
TRBV6-2/TRBV6-3	once	TRBJ2-1	17	TRBD1	TGTGCCAGCAGTCCCCTCCTGGACAGGCAACCCCACAATGAGCAGTTCTTC	CASSPLLDRQPHNEQFF
TRBV4-1	few	TRBJ2-3	16	.	TGCGCCAGCAGCCAAGTTCCGGGACTCCGCACAGATACGCAGTATTTT	CASSQVPGLRTDTQYF
TRBV7-9	.	TRBJ2-2	12	.	TGTGCCAGCAGCAGAGCAGGCGGGGAGCTGTTTTTT	CASSRAGGELFF
TRBV6-5	few	TRBJ1-1	16	.	TGTGCCAGCAGTTACACAAGGACAAAGATATACGCTGAAGCTTTCTTT	CASSYTRTKIYAEAFF
TRBV20-1	.	TRBJ2-7	13	TRBD1	TGCAGTGCTATGGGACAGGACTTCTACGAGCAGTACTTC	CSAMGQDFYEQYF
TRBV7-9	.	TRBJ2-7	13	.	TGTGCCAGCAGCTTATCCGGACACTACGAGCAGTACTTC	CASSLSGHYEQYF
TRBV29-1	few	TRBJ2-3	14	.	TGCAGCGTTGAGTTACGGGCCCCCACAGATACGCAGTATTTT	CSVELRAPTDTQYF
TRBV5-5	.	TRBJ2-1	18	TRBD2	TGTGCCAGCAGCCTTCTCAGGACTAGCGGGGGGTCATACAATGAGCAGTTCTTC	CASSLLRTSGGSYNEQFF
TRBV20-1	.	TRBJ2-3	16	.	TGCAGTGCCTCACGCCCTATCGGTTGGAGCACAGATACGCAGTATTTT	CSASRPIGWSTDTQYF
TRBV3-1	.	TRBJ1-1	15	.	TGTGCCAGCAGCCGCCGGGACGGGGGAGGGACTGAAGCTTTCTTT	CASSRRDGGGTEAFF
TRBV11-2	few	TRBJ2-3	17	.	TGTGCCAGCAGCTTAGATCTCCGGGCGGGGAGCACAGATACGCAGTATTTT	CASSLDLRAGSTDTQYF
TRBV20-1	few	TRBJ1-6	14	.	TGCAGTGCTGAAGGGAGCTCCTATAATTCACCCCTCCACTTT	CSAEGSSYNSPLHF
TRBV9	.	TRBJ2-1	11	.	TGTGCCAACAGCGCCGACAATGAGCAGTTCTTC	CANSADNEQFF
TRBV9	.	TRBJ2-4	14	.	TGTGCCAGCAGCGTATCTGGCGGGGAAAACATTCAGTACTTC	CASSVSGGENIQYF
TRBV7-6	.	TRBJ2-1	19	TRBD2	TGTGCCAGCAGCGAAGACCCGGCTAGCGGGGGTTATGTCTACAATGAGCAGTTCTTC	CASSEDPASGGYVYNEQFF
TRBV10-3	.	TRBJ1-2	17	.	TGTGCCATCAGTGAGTCGAGGCCGCAGCCGGACCTCTATGGCTACACCTTC	CAISESRPQPDLYGYTF
TRBV7-9	.	TRBJ1-1	9	.	TGTGCCCCCACCACTGAAGCTTTCTTT	CAPTTEAFF
TRBV7-3	.	TRBJ2-7	15	TRBD2	TGTGCCAGCAGCTTATTAGGCGGGAGAGGCTACGAGCAGTACTTC	CASSLLGGRGYEQYF
TRBV7-9	few	TRBJ1-2	19	.	TGTGCCAGCAGCTTAGAAGCCCCCAGTTGGCCAAACCCTAACTATGGCTACACCTTC	CASSLEAPSWPNPNYGYTF
TRBV7-8	.	TRBJ2-7	12	TRBD1	TGTGCCAGCAGCCCCAGGACAGGCCGCCAGTACTTC	CASSPRTGRQYF
TRBV29-1	.	TRBJ1-4	14	TRBD1	TGCAGCTATAGGACAGGAGGATCGAATGAAAAACTGTTTTTT	CSYRTGGSNEKLFF
TRBV10-3	many	TRBJ1-2	16	.	TGTGCCATCAGTGAGTCGATTCGACAGACTGGCTATGGCTACACCTTC	CAISESIRQTGYGYTF
TRBV6-5	.	TRBJ2-1	15	.	TGTGCCAGCAGTTACCTGGGGACCCCTAACAATGAGCAGTTCTTC	CASSYLGTPNNEQFF
TRBV20-1	.	TRBJ2-1	12	TRBD2	TGCAGTGCTTCGGGACTAAACAATGAGCAGTTCTTC	CSASGLNNEQFF
TRBV27	once	TRBJ2-7	17	TRBD2	TGTGCCAGCAACCCTAGGGTAGCGGGAGTCTCCGCCTACGAGCAGTACTTC	CASNPRVAGVSAYEQYF
TRBV7-9	few	TRBJ2-1	15	TRBD2	TGTGCCAGCAGCCAAGGGCGGGAGTTCGACAATGAGCAGTTCTTC	CASSQGREFDNEQFF
TRBV9	few	TRBJ1-2	14	.	TGTGCCAGCAGCGTAGGGGGTTCCCGCTATGGCTACACCTTC	CASSVGGSRYGYTF
TRBV6-5	.	TRBJ1-2	13	.	TGTGCCAGCAGTTACTCGCGCAGTTCTGGCTACACCTTC	CASSYSRSSGYTF
TRBV5-1	many	TRBJ2-7	12	.	TGCGCCAGCAGCTTGGAGGCAGATGAGCAGTACTTC	CASSLEADEQYF
TRBV28	few	TRBJ2-7	13	TRBD2	TGTGCCAGCACCCTGGAACTAGCGGACGAGCAGTACTTC	CASTLELADEQYF
TRBV20-1	few	TRBJ1-1	15	TRBD1	TGCAGTGCTCCGCCCTCGGGACAGGCTGCAACTGAAGCTTTCTTT	CSAPPSGQAATEAFF
TRBV4-2	few	TRBJ2-7	18	.	TGTGCCAGCAGCCAGGACCGGGACCTTCCCCCAGCCTACAATGAGCAGTACTTC	CASSQDRDLPPAYNEQYF
TRBV2	once	TRBJ2-7	12	.	TGTGCCAGCAGGGAGACGGTAAGCGAGCAGTACTTC	CASRETVSEQYF
TRBV4-3	few	TRBJ1-2	12	.	TGCGCCAGCAGCCAAGAGGCGTCGGGCTACACCTTC	CASSQEASGYTF
TRBV4-2	few	TRBJ2-1	13	.	TGTGCCAGCAGCCAAGCCGGGGCCTACGAGCAGTTCTTC	CASSQAGAYEQFF